This TCR beta chain was obtained from a study of OX40 agonist ivuxolimab in advanced cancers. Sequenced by immunoSEQ multiplex PCR; TCRdb stores in-frame clones only, minus some. The repertoire holds some 68,000 clones, with about 89% as singletons. The sequencing here drew on CD4+ or CD8+ T cells sorted from blood, taken in a trial of the OX40 agonist ivuxolimab. This receptor was identified in an adult with an advanced solid tumor such as melanoma, head and neck, liver or kidney cancer.

CDR3 nucleotide sequence: TGTGCCAGCAGTTTAGGCGGGTCTCGAGAAAAACTGTTTTTT. Translation gives CASSLGGSREKLFF. The chain has TRBV28 and TRBJ1-4; D remains ambiguous. This CDR3 is 14 amino acids long. CDR1 and CDR2 (germline): MDHEN, SYDVKM. Trimming took 2 bases from V and 8 from J, leaving 12 bases between them.